The clone carrying this T cell receptor (beta chain) has just a few counts. Original methodology: How many nucleated cells were present was estimated from reference gene primer amplification. Only in-frame clones appear in the TCRdb table, and some are missing; sequencing was by immunoSEQ multiplex PCR. V, J and clone size derive from that table, while D and trimming were established from the DNA sequence. The sample has about 190,000 clones, 80% seen once. Germline-derived CDR1 and CDR2 are SGHAT and FQNNGV. The CDR3 is 14 amino acids. Between the trimmed V and J ends, which lost 1 base and 6 bases, there was a span of 12 bases. This entry comes from a study of blood T cell repertoires in COVID-19. About the study: Sites across the United States, Italy and Spain contributed samples from acute and convalescent COVID-19. PBMCs, B-cell-depleted T cells, or T cells were the source of the cDNA or gDNA that made up the material.

The sequence derives from a man aged 60-69 years with acute or convalescent COVID-19. The sequenced sample consisted of peripheral blood. The chain employs TRBV11-2 and TRBJ1-2; perhaps TRBD1 as D (5 bases). CDR3: CASSLGVTAHGYTF. Here the CDR3 DNA reads TGTGCCAGCAGCTTAGGAGTGACAGCGCATGGCTACACCTTC.